The clone carrying this T cell receptor (beta chain) was recorded only once. The CDR3 has 16 amino acids. Germline V gives CDR1 SGHVS, CDR2 FNYEAQ. V was cut by 5 bases and J by 4 bases, with 21 bases left in between. This entry is derived from a study of CD8 T cells in Susac syndrome. RNA, at about 0.5 to 1 ug, was reverse transcribed with random hexamers. MiXCR, run by TCRdb on the immunoSEQ multiplex PCR reads, gives a single entry per CDR3 protein. The sample lists about 150,000 distinct CDR3 sequences; 94% were seen once. The T cells that were sequenced for TCR beta were CD8+ and CD4+ cells from blood.

The material sequenced was CD8+ T cells from PBMCs. J is TRBJ2-7 and V is TRBV7-6; D is unclear. The source of this sequence is a human donor with multiple sclerosis. Written as DNA, the CDR3 is TGTGCCAGCAGCCCCGGGCGGAGAACTAAGAGTTACGAGCAGTACTTC. Amino acid sequence: CASSPGRRTKSYEQYF.